This TCR beta chain was captured by sequencing in a study of T cell responses to AZD1222 COVID-19 vaccine. About the study: Pooled in the analysis were second doses at about 4 or about 12 weeks. General observations from the study: Seropositive AZD1222 recipients at baseline numbered only 6 or 7.

To note about this clone: Antigen unknown.

Generated by immunoSEQ multiplex PCR, the TCRdb table keeps only in-frame clones and is missing some. The profile covers some 120,000 clones, with over 80% appearing a single time and 1.1% taken by the ten largest. CDR1 is SQVTM, CDR2 ANQGSEA, per germline. With 3 bases removed from V and 5 bases from J, the gap between germline ends came to 10 bases. CDR3 length equals 13 residues. The clonotype originates from an adult in good health. The chain is built from TRBV29-1 and TRBJ2-2, with unresolved D. Here the sequenced sample was peripheral blood, taken on day 0 of AZD1222 vaccination. CDR3 sequence: CSVERSNTGELFF. CDR3 nucleotide sequence: TGCAGCGTTGAGAGGTCAAATACCGGGGAGCTGTTTTTT.